This T cell receptor beta chain was captured in a study of T cell responses to AZD1222 COVID-19 vaccine. Germline V gene sequence: CDR1 SGHAT, CDR2 FQNNGV. This CDR3 comprises 14 residues. Trimming cost V 4 bases and J 6 bases, with 14 bases left between them. TCRdb keeps only in-frame clones here, not all; method: immunoSEQ multiplex PCR. The sample has some 84,000 clones, around 90% seen once. Overall study findings and caveats: Spike was spanned by vaccine-associated CD4 TCRs, with dominance at 160-218 and 743-854. Repertoires were obtained solely post-peak T cell response. Close to half of spike-specific TCRs reportedly recognize unmutated variant regions.

Points on this clone: No antigen is known for it.

The source material was peripheral blood, sampled 28 days after the second AZD1222 dose. The sequence was obtained from an adult who received the AZD1222 COVID-19 vaccine. This chain connects TRBV11-2 to TRBJ2-3; the D gene is possibly TRBD2 (5 bases). The CDR3 region has the DNA TGTGCCAGCAGCTCAACTAGTACCTGGGATACGCAGTATTTT. Translated, it gives CASSSTSTWDTQYF.